The following is a T cell receptor (beta chain) sequence with its context. TCR libraries were built in bulk with a published protocol and specific TCR primers. TCRdb independently ran MiXCR on the PCR reads; one entry per CDR3 protein. The table records 250,000 to 400,000 distinct CDR3 sequences, about 20% of them present only once. A CD8+CD4-CCR7+CD45RA+ phenotype served as the sorting definition for naive CD8 T cells. The data were taken from a study of molecular identifiers for immune sequencing clone quantification. Sequences were obtained from naive CD8+ T cells from blood, with Jurkat cell RNA spiked in. As for subset: FACS-sorted CD8+CD4-CCR7+CD45RA+ naive T cells. The receptor comes from a human donor in good health. Some libraries in this study had Jurkat cell RNA spiked in.

CDR3 residues: CASSLARGAGGPGEQFF. CDR3 nucleotide sequence: TGTGCCAGCAGCTTAGCGCGGGGAGCGGGGGGGCCCGGTGAGCAGTTCTTC. The rearrangement links TRBV7-6 to TRBJ2-1; 10 bases fit TRBD2. Germline V lookup: CDR1 SGHVS, CDR2 FNYEAQ. The CDR3 totals 17 residues. The trim removed 0 bases at V and 9 bases at J, leaving 11 bases unmatched.